The rows below give T cell receptor beta chains drawn from one sample of a study of T cell responses to AZD1222 COVID-19 vaccine. The method was immunoSEQ multiplex PCR; TCRdb's version includes in-frame clones alone and lacks a portion of them. There are roughly 160,000 clones in the sample; under 95% occur only once, and about 1.5% lies in the top ten. The source material was peripheral blood, sampled 28 days after the second AZD1222 dose. The receptors come from an adult who received the AZD1222 COVID-19 vaccine. Both conserved end residues are part of each CDR3. D genes are given only for firm matches. Size values are once, few and many counts, or a class for expanded clones, and some rows have none.

DNA,CDR3,D,V,size,J,length
TGTGCCAGCAGCTTGACAGGGGGTGGCTACACCTTC,CASSLTGGGYTF,TRBD1,TRBV7-3,-,TRBJ1-2,12
TGTGCCATCAGGCCAGGAGTAAGAGGTGTAAATGAGCAGTTCTTC,CAIRPGVRGVNEQFF,-,TRBV10-3,-,TRBJ2-1,15
TGTGCCAGCAGTTTAATCGGGGGGAACACTGAAGCTTTCTTT,CASSLIGGNTEAFF,-,TRBV27,-,TRBJ1-1,14
TGTGCCTGGACGGGTCAGGCTCGAACCTACGGCTACACCTTC,CAWTGQARTYGYTF,-,TRBV30,once,TRBJ1-2,14
TGTGCCAGCAGGGGAGCGGGAGGCCCACCCTATGAGCAGTTCTTC,CASRGAGGPPYEQFF,TRBD2,TRBV28,-,TRBJ2-1,15
TGTGCCAGCAGTGACCGGGCGGGCATGAACACTGAAGCTTTCTTT,CASSDRAGMNTEAFF,-,TRBV6-4,-,TRBJ1-1,15
TGTGCCAGTAGTAATCCGGGGGGGCTGAGCTCCTACGAGCAGTACTTC,CASSNPGGLSSYEQYF,TRBD2,TRBV19,-,TRBJ2-7,16
TGTGCCAGCAGGGGGGGCGGGGAGCTGTTTTTT,CASRGGGELFF,-,TRBV2,-,TRBJ2-2,11
TGTGCCAGCAGCCCAAAGGTCATCAATGAGCAGTTCTTC,CASSPKVINEQFF,-,TRBV3-1/TRBV3-2,-,TRBJ2-1,13
TGCGCCAGCAGCTACTCTACTTCGGCTGGAAACACCATATATTTT,CASSYSTSAGNTIYF,-,TRBV5-1,-,TRBJ1-3,15
TGTGCCAGCAGCCCCCTTGGGGGACCTGGAAACACCATATATTTT,CASSPLGGPGNTIYF,-,TRBV7-8,-,TRBJ1-3,15
TGTGCCAGCAGCCCCCGTCCCGGGACAATGGGTAATTCACCCCTCCACTTT,CASSPRPGTMGNSPLHF,-,TRBV9,once,TRBJ1-6,17
TGTGCCAGCACCCTTTCCAGGGGGCGTTACACTGAAGCTTTCTTT,CASTLSRGRYTEAFF,TRBD1,TRBV28,-,TRBJ1-1,15
TGTGCCAGCAGTACCGACAGAGGTGGCAAAAACATTCAGTACTTC,CASSTDRGGKNIQYF,-,TRBV6-5,-,TRBJ2-4,15
TGTGCCAGCAGCGTAGAGACAGGGAATTCACCCCTCCACTTT,CASSVETGNSPLHF,TRBD1,TRBV9,-,TRBJ1-6,14
TGTGCCAGCAGCTCACACCCGACGGGGGCACCCGCCACAGATACGCAGTATTTT,CASSSHPTGAPATDTQYF,-,TRBV7-3,-,TRBJ2-3,18
TGTGCCAGCAGAGATAGCGGGGTTAGCACAGATACGCAGTATTTT,CASRDSGVSTDTQYF,TRBD2,TRBV27,-,TRBJ2-3,15
TGTGCCAGCAGCTTAGTTCCCCAGGGGGCTTTCTTT,CASSLVPQGAFF,-,TRBV7-2,-,TRBJ1-1,12
TGTGCCACCAGTGAAACAACGGACAGTGGGCCCCAGCATTTT,CATSETTDSGPQHF,-,TRBV24-1,-,TRBJ1-5,14
TGTGCCAGCAGTCTCTCCAGGGGGCGAACCGGGGAGCTGTTTTTT,CASSLSRGRTGELFF,TRBD1,TRBV6-5,-,TRBJ2-2,15
TGTGCCAGCAGCGTTGACAGGGACAACGAGCAGTACTTC,CASSVDRDNEQYF,TRBD1,TRBV5-5,-,TRBJ2-7,13
TGCAGTGCTCCGGAGGGTACGCAGTATTTT,CSAPEGTQYF,-,TRBV20-1,once,TRBJ2-3,10
TGTGCCAGCAGCTTGGGGGCTAGCGCGAAACTAAGCACAGATACGCAGTATTTT,CASSLGASAKLSTDTQYF,-,TRBV7-2,-,TRBJ2-3,18
TGCGCCAGCAGCGCCGGGACAGCCCCGGTCTCTGGAAACACCATATATTTT,CASSAGTAPVSGNTIYF,TRBD1,TRBV5-1,-,TRBJ1-3,17
TGTGCCAGTAGGCCGGTCAGCGGGAGTTACACCGGGGAGCTGTTTTTT,CASRPVSGSYTGELFF,TRBD2,TRBV19,-,TRBJ2-2,16
TGTGCCAGCTCACCAATTGGGCAGTTGAACACTGAAGCTTTCTTT,CASSPIGQLNTEAFF,-,TRBV18,-,TRBJ1-1,15
TGTGCCAGCATTATGACTAGCGCAACTTACAATGAGCAGTTCTTC,CASIMTSATYNEQFF,TRBD2,TRBV28,once,TRBJ2-1,15
TGTGCCAGCAGCTTAACGGGGACTGAAGCTTTCTTT,CASSLTGTEAFF,-,TRBV7-9,-,TRBJ1-1,12